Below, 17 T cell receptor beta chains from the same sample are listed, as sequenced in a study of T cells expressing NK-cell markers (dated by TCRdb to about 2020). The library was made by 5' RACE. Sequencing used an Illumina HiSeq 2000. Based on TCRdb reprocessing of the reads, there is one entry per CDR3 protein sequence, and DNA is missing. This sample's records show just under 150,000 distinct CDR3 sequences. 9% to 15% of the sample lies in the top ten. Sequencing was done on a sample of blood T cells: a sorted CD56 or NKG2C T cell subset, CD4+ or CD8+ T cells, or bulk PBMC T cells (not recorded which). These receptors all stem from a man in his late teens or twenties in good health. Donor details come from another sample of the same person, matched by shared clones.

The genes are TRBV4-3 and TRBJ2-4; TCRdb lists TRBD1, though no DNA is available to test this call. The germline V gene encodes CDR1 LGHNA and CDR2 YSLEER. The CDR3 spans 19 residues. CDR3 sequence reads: CASSQDYPHREWSKNIQYF.

The chain's CDR3 is CSARDLVLFPSGSSEQFF. The rearrangement joins TRBV20-1 to TRBJ2-1; absent DNA, TCRdb's TRBD2 call cannot be checked. Germline V CDR1 and CDR2: DFQATT, SNEGSKA (reference sequence). There are 18 residues in the CDR3.

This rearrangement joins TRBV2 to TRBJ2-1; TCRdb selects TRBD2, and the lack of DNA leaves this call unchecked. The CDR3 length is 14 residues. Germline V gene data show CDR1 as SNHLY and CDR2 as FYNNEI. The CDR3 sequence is CASIMEGFVNEQFF.

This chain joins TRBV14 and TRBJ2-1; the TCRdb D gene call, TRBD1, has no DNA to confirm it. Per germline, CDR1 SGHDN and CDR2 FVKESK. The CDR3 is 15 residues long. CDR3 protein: CASSQSTRVGNEQFF.

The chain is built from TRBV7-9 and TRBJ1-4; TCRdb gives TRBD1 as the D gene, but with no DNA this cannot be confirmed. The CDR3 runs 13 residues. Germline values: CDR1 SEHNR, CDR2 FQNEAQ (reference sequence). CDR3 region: CAAQGPSNEKLFF. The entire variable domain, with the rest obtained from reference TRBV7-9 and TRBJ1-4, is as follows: DTGVSQNPRHKITKRGQNVTFRCDPISEHNRLYWYRQTLGQGPEFLTYFQNEAQLEKSRLLSDRFSAERPKGSFSTLEIQRTEQGDSAMYLCAAQGPSNEKLFFGSGTQLSVL.

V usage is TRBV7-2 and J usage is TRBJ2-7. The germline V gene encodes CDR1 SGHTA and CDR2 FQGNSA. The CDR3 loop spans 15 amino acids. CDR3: CASSLEGYGSYEQYF.

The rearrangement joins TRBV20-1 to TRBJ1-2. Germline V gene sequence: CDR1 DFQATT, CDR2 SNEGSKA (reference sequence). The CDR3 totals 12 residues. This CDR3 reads CSARNSFAGYTF.

The CDR3 is CASSQPTGTGDYEQYF. The chain carries TRBV14 and TRBJ2-7; TCRdb's assignment of TRBD1 cannot be checked, as there is no DNA. The CDR3 is 16 residues long. CDR1 is SGHDN, CDR2 FVKESK, per germline.

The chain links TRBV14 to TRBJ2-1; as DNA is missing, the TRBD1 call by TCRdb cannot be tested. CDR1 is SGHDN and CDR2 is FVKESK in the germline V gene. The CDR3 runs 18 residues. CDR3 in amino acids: CASSQGGAGGLSYNEQFF. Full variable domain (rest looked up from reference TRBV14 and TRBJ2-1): EAGVTQFPSHSVIEKGQTVTLRCDPISGHDNLYWYRRVMGKEIKFLLHFVKESKQDESGMPNNRFLAERTGGTYSTLKVQPAELEDSGVYFCASSQGGAGGLSYNEQFFGPGTRLTVL.

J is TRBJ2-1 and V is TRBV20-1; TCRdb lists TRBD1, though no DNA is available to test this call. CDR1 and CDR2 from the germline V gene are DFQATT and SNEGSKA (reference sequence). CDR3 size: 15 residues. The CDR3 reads CSARVPGQIYNEQFF.

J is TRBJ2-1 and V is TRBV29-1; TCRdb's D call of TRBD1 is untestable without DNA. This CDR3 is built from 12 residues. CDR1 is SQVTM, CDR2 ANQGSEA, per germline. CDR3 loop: CSVPEPQDEQFF.

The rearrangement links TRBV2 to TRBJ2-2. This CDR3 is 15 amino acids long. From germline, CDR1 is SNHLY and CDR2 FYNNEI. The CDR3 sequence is CASSEQQVNTGELFF. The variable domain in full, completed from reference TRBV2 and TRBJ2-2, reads EPEVTQTPSHQVTQMGQEVILRCVPISNHLYFYWYRQILGQKVEFLVSFYNNEISEKSEIFDDQFSVERPDGSNFTLKIRSTKLEDSAMYFCASSEQQVNTGELFFGEGSRLTVL.

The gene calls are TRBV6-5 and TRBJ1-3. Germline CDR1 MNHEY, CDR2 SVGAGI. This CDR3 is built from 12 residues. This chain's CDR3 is CASRAAGNTIYF.

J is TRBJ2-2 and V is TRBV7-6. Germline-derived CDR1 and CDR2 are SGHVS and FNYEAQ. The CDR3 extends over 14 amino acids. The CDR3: CASSPYMNTGELFF.

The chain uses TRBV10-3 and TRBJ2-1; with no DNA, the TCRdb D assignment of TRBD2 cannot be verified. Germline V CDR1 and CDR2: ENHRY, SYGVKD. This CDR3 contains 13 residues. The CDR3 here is CAISESGRNEQFF.

The CDR3 spells CARVGGGGLDTEAFF. The V call is TRBV2, the J call TRBJ1-1; TCRdb picks TRBD1, but there is no DNA to check that call. Germline CDR1 reads SNHLY; CDR2 reads FYNNEI. CDR3 length: 15 residues. Based on the CDR3 plus reference TRBV2 and TRBJ1-1, the full variable domain is EPEVTQTPSHQVTQMGQEVILRCVPISNHLYFYWYRQILGQKVEFLVSFYNNEISEKSEIFDDQFSVERPDGSNFTLKIRSTKLEDSAMYFCARVGGGGLDTEAFFGQGTRLTVV.

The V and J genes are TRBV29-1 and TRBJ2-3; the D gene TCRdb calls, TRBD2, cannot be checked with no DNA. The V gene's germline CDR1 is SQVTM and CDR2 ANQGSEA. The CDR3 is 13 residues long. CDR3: CSTVAGGADTQYF.